This T cell receptor beta chain derives from a study of blood T cell repertoires in COVID-19. Looking at the study overall: Specimens from acute and convalescent COVID-19 originated in the United States, Italy and Spain. Sources were T cells, B-cell-depleted T cells, or PBMCs; the material itself was cDNA or gDNA.

This CDR3 region has 15 residues. V was cut by 1 base and J by 13 bases, with 17 bases left in between. Germline CDR1 is LGHDT and CDR2 is YNNKEL (reference sequence). Per the original data handling: Nucleated cell number was recorded as an estimate derived from reference gene primer amplification. Assay used: immunoSEQ multiplex PCR; TCRdb lists only in-frame clones, some missing. The V and J calls and clone size were taken over from that table, and D and trimming were inferred from the DNA. The sample has some 150,000 clones; around 86% are singletons. The sequenced sample consisted of peripheral blood. This receptor was identified in a man in his fifties or sixties who had recovered from COVID-19. V is TRBV3-1 (or the pseudogene TRBV3-2) and J is TRBJ1-6, with TRBD1 as a possible D gene (5 bases). The CDR3 nucleotides read TGTGCCAGCAGCCAAGCGGGCGCAGGGCCCATTCCCCTCCACTTT. It translates to CASSQAGAGPIPLHF.